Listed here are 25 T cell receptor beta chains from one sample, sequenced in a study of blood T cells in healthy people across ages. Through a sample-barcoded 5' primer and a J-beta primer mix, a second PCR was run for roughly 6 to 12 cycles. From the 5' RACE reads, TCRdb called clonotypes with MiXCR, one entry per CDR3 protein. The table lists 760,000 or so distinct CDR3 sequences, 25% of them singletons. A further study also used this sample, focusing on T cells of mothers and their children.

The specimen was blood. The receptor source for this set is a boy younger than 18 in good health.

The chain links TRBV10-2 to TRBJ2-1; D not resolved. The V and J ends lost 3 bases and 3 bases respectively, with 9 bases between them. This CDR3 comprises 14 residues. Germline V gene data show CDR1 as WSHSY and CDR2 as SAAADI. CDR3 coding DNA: TGCGCCAGCAGTGATGACCCGAGCTACAATGAGCAGTTCTTC. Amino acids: CASSDDPSYNEQFF.

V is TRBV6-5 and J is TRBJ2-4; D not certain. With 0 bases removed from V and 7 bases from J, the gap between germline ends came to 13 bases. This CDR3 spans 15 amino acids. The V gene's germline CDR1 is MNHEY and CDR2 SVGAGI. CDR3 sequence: CASSYSWKGSNIQYF. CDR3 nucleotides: TGTGCCAGCAGTTACTCGTGGAAGGGCTCGAACATTCAGTACTTC.

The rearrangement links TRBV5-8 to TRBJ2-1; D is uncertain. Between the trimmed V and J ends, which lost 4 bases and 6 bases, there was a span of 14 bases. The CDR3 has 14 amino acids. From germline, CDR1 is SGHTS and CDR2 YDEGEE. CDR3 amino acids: CASSVVLGSNEQFF. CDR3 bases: TGTGCCAGCAGCGTGGTTTTAGGTAGCAATGAGCAGTTCTTC.

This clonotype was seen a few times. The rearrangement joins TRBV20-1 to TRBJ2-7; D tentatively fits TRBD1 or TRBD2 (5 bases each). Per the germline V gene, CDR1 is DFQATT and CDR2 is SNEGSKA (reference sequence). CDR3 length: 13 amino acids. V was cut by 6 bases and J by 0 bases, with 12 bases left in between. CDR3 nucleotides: TGCAGTGCAACGGGACGGGACTCCTACGAGCAGTACTTC. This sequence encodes CSATGRDSYEQYF.

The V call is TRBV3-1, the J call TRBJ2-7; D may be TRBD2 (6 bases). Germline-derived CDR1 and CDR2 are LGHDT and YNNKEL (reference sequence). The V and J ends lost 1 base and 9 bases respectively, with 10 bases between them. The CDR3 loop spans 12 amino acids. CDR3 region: CASSQGAGWQYF. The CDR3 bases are TGTGCCAGCAGCCAAGGGGCGGGGTGGCAGTACTTC.

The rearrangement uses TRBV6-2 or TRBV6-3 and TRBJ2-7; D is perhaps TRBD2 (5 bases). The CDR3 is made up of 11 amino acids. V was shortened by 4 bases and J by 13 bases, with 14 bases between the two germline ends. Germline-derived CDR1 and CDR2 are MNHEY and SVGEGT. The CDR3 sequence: CASSFPGSPYF. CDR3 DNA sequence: TGTGCCAGCAGTTTTCCGGGATCCCCTTACTTC.

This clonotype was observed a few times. The CDR3 region is CASSTGLLTDTQYF. The DNA for the CDR3 is TGTGCCAGCAGTACGGGACTGCTCACAGATACGCAGTATTTT. This rearrangement joins TRBV12-3 or TRBV12-4 to TRBJ2-3, with D possibly being TRBD2 (6 bases). Trimming took 5 bases from V and 2 from J, leaving 11 bases between them. CDR3 length equals 14 residues.

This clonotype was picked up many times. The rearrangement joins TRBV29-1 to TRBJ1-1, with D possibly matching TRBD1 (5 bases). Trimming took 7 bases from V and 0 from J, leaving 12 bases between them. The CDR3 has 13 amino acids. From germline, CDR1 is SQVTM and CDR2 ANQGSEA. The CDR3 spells CSASGRMNTEAFF. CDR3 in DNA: TGCAGCGCCTCGGGACGTATGAACACTGAAGCTTTCTTT.

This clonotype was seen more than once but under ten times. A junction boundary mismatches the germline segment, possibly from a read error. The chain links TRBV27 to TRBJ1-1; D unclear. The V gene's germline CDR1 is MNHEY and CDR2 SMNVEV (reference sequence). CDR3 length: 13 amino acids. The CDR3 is CASSITVNSEAFF. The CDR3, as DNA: TGTGCCAGCAGTATAACAGTGAACTCTGAAGCTTTCTTT.

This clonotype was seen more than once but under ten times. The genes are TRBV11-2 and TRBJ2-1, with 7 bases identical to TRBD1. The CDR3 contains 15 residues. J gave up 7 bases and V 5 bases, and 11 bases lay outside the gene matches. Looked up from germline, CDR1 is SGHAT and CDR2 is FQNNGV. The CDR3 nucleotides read TGTGCCAGCAGCGCTAACAGGGGTTCCGCTAATGAGCAGTTCTTC. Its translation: CASSANRGSANEQFF.

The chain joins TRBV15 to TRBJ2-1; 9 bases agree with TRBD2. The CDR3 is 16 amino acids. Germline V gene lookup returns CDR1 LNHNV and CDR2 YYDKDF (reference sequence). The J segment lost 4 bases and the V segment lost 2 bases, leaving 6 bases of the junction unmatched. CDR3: CATSRLAGAGYNEQFF. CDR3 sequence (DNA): TGTGCCACCAGCAGATTAGCGGGGGCGGGTTACAATGAGCAGTTCTTC.

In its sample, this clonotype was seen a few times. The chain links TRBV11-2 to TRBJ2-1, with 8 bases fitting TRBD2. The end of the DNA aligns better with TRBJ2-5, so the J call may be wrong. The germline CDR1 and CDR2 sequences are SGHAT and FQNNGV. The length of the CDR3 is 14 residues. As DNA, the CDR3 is TGTGCCAGCAGCCATGGACTAGCCCAAGAGACCCAGTACTTC. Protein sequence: CASSHGLAQETQYF.

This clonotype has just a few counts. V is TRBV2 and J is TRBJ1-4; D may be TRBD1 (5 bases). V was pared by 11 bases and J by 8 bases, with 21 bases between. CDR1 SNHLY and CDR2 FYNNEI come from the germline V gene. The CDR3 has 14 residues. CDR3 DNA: TGTGCCTGCCTTACCGGGACCTTTCTCGAAAAACTGTTTTTT. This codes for CACLTGTFLEKLFF.

The CDR3 DNA follows: TGCAGTGCAAACCGGGAAAGCGGACTGTACAATGAGCAGTTCTTC. It encodes CSANRESGLYNEQFF. The chain links TRBV20-1 to TRBJ2-1; TRBD2 might be the D (5 bases). V was trimmed by 6 bases and J by 4 bases, leaving 19 bases between them. This CDR3 has 15 amino acids. Germline loops: CDR1 DFQATT, CDR2 SNEGSKA (reference sequence).

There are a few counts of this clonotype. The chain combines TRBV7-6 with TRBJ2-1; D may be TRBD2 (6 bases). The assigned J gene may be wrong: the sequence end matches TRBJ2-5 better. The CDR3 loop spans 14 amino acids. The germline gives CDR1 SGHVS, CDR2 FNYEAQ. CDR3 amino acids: CASSSRGGAETQYF. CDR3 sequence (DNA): TGTGCCAGCAGCTCGCGGGGAGGAGCGGAGACCCAGTACTTC.

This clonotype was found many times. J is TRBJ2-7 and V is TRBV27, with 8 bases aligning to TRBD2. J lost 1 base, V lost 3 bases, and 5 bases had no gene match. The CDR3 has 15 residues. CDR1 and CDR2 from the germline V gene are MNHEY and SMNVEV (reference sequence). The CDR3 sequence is CASSFGTSGSYEQYF. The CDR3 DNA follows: TGTGCCAGCAGTTTTGGTACTAGCGGTTCCTACGAGCAGTACTTC.

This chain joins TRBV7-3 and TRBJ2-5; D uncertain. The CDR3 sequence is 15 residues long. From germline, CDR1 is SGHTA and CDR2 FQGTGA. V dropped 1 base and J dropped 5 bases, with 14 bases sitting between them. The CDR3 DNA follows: TGTGCCAGCAGCTTAATGAATTTGCAGGAGGAGACCCAGTACTTC. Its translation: CASSLMNLQEETQYF. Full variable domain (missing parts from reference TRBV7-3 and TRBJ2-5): GAGVSQTPSNKVTEKGKYVELRCDPISGHTALYWYRQSLGQGPEFLIYFQGTGAADDSGLPNDRFFAVRPEGSVSTLKIQRTERGDSAVYLCASSLMNLQEETQYFGPGTRLLVL.

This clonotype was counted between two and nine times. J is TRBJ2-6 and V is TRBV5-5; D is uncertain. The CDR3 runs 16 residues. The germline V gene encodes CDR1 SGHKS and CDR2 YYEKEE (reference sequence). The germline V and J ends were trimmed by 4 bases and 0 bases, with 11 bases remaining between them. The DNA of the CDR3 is TGTGCCAGCAGCGTACGAGAGAGCTCTGGGGCCAACGTCCTGACTTTC. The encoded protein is CASSVRESSGANVLTF.

The CDR3 protein is CASSGRGLISPLHF. CDR3 bases: TGTGCCAGCAGTGGTAGGGGGTTAATTTCACCCCTCCACTTT. This chain links TRBV27 with TRBJ1-6, with D possibly TRBD1 on 6 matching bases. Germline lookup yields CDR1 MNHEY and CDR2 SMNVEV (reference sequence). The CDR3 covers 14 residues. V lost 5 bases and J 9 bases, leaving 14 bases between the germline ends.

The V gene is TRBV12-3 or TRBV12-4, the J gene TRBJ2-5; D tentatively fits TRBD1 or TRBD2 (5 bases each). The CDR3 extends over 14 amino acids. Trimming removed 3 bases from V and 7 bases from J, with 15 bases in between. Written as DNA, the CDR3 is TGTGCCAGCAGTTTCGAAGGGCCGAGGGGGACCCAGTACTTC. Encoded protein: CASSFEGPRGTQYF.

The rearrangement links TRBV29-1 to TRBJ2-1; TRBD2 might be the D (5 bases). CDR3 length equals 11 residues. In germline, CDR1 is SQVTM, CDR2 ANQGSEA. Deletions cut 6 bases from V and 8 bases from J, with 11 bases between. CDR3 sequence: CSVPDFYEQFF. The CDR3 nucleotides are TGCAGCGTCCCGGACTTCTATGAGCAGTTCTTC.

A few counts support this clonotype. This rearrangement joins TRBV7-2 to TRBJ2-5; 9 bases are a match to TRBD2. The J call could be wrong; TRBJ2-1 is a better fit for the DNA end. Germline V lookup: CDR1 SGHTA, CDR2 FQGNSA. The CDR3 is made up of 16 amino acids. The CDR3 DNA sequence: TGTGCCAGCAGCCCTCGGGCGGGAGGGCGAAACAATGAGCAGTTCTTC. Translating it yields CASSPRAGGRNNEQFF.

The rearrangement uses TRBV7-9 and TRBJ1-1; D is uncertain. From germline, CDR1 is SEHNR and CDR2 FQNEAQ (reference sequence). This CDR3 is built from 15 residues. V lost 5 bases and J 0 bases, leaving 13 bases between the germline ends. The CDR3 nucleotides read TGTGCCAGCAGCCAGAAGACTCGATTGAACACTGAAGCTTTCTTT. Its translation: CASSQKTRLNTEAFF.

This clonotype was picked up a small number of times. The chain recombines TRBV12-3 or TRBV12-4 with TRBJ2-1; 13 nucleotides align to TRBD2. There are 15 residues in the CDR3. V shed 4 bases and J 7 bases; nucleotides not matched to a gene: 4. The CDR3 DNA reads TGTGCCAGCAGTTCCACTAGCGGGGGGGCGAATGAGCAGTTCTTC. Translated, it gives CASSSTSGGANEQFF.

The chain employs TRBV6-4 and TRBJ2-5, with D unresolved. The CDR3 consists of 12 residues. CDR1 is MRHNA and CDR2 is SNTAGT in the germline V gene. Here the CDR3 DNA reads TGTGTCAACAGTGATCATAGGGAGACCCAGTACTTC. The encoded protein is CVNSDHRETQYF.